These T cell receptor beta chains were read from a single sample in a study of blood T cell repertoires in COVID-19. Assay used: immunoSEQ multiplex PCR; TCRdb lists only in-frame clones, some missing. The profile shows over 150,000 clones, 80% to 90% of them singletons. Sequencing used peripheral blood. The receptors here all came from a man between 40 and 49 years old with acute or convalescent COVID-19. The CDR3 runs from the conserved cysteine through the conserved F or W. The order of the fields is D gene, clone size, V gene, J gene, CDR3 protein, CDR3 DNA. D genes are given only for firm matches. Only part of the rows carry a size: once, few, many, or a class if the clone is expanded.

TRBD1	-	TRBV18	TRBJ1-1	CASSATGRTEAFF	TGTGCCAGCTCAGCGACAGGGAGGACTGAAGCTTTCTTT
TRBD2	-	TRBV7-2	TRBJ2-1	CASSLAGSGGALQFF	TGTGCCAGCAGCCTCGCGGGTAGCGGGGGGGCCCTACAGTTCTTC
TRBD2	-	TRBV5-4	TRBJ2-3	CASHRTSGGITDTQYF	TGTGCCAGCCACCGGACTAGCGGGGGGATCACAGATACGCAGTATTTT
TRBD2	once	TRBV18	TRBJ2-1	CASSPDIAGRKQFF	TGTGCCAGCTCACCAGACATAGCGGGGCGCAAACAGTTCTTC
-	-	TRBV30	TRBJ1-1	CAWSDSRDTEAFF	TGTGCCTGGAGTGATAGCCGGGACACTGAAGCTTTCTTT
-	once	TRBV20-1	TRBJ2-7	CSASGGGQGSFPEQYF	TGCAGTGCTAGTGGGGGGGGGCAGGGGAGCTTCCCCGAGCAGTACTTC
-	-	TRBV9	TRBJ1-2	CASSERVDYGYTF	TGTGCCAGCAGCGAGAGGGTGGACTATGGCTACACCTTC
-	-	TRBV2	TRBJ1-2	CASSEDFNYGYTF	TGTGCCAGCAGCGAGGACTTCAACTATGGCTACACCTTC
TRBD1	-	TRBV5-1	TRBJ1-2	CASSSQPTGGNYGYTF	TGCGCCAGCAGCTCGCAACCAACAGGGGGTAACTATGGCTACACCTTC
TRBD1	-	TRBV24-1	TRBJ2-7	CATSDPKQGFEQYF	TGTGCCACCAGTGATCCAAAACAGGGGTTCGAGCAGTACTTC
-	-	TRBV2	TRBJ1-1	CASIPTQVLGEAFF	TGTGCCAGTATCCCCACCCAGGTTTTGGGTGAAGCTTTCTTT
TRBD1	-	TRBV25-1	TRBJ2-7	CASSRGTGAYEQYF	TGTGCCAGCAGCCGGGGGACAGGGGCCTACGAGCAGTACTTC
TRBD1	few	TRBV15	TRBJ1-2	CATSSRTGSFTYTF	TGTGCCACCAGCTCGCGGACAGGATCCTTTACCTACACCTTC
TRBD1	-	TRBV30	TRBJ1-6	CAWGRGNRGNSPLHF	TGTGCCTGGGGGCGAGGAAACAGGGGGAATTCACCCCTCCACTTT
TRBD1	-	TRBV30	TRBJ1-1	CAWRTGNTEAFF	TGTGCCTGGCGGACAGGGAACACTGAAGCTTTCTTT
TRBD1	-	TRBV7-9	TRBJ1-1	CASSSPDTGQGNTEAFF	TGTGCCAGCAGCTCCCCAGACACGGGACAGGGGAACACTGAAGCTTTCTTT
-	-	TRBV2	TRBJ1-2	CASNALLSYGYTF	TGTGCCAGCAATGCCCTGCTCAGCTATGGCTACACCTTC
-	-	TRBV5-1	TRBJ1-6	CASSLRGLFNSPLHF	TGCGCCAGCAGCTTGCGGGGACTCTTTAATTCACCCCTCCACTTT
-	-	TRBV6-1	TRBJ2-3	CASSEVGATTDTQYF	TGTGCCAGCAGTGAAGTGGGGGCCACCACAGATACGCAGTATTTT
-	-	TRBV19	TRBJ1-2	CASTRGQDGYTF	TGTGCCAGTACCAGGGGCCAGGATGGCTACACCTTC
-	-	TRBV5-1	TRBJ1-1	CASSLSRPSEGAFF	TGCGCCAGCAGCTTGTCCAGGCCTTCAGAGGGAGCTTTCTTT
-	-	TRBV4-1	TRBJ2-7	CASSQDFGFTYEQYF	TGCGCCAGCAGCCAAGATTTCGGGTTTACCTACGAGCAGTACTTC
TRBD2	once	TRBV6-2/TRBV6-3	TRBJ2-2	CASCLSGGTGELFF	TGTGCCAGCTGTTTGAGCGGGGGGACCGGGGAGCTGTTTTTT
TRBD1	-	TRBV2	TRBJ2-7	CASSEETGVAYEQYF	TGTGCCAGCAGTGAAGAGACAGGGGTCGCCTACGAGCAGTACTTC
TRBD2	-	TRBV14	TRBJ2-1	CASSRDYSYNEQFF	TGTGCCAGCAGCCGGGACTACTCCTACAATGAGCAGTTCTTC
-	-	TRBV9	TRBJ2-1	CASSAGLPEQFF	TGTGCCAGCAGCGCGGGACTTCCTGAGCAGTTCTTC
-	-	TRBV6-2/TRBV6-3	TRBJ1-2	CASSPKGQFYGYTF	TGTGCCAGCAGCCCTAAAGGACAGTTCTATGGCTACACCTTC
-	-	TRBV6-5	TRBJ1-5	CASVDGGQGNQPQHF	TGTGCCAGCGTAGACGGGGGGCAGGGAAATCAGCCCCAGCATTTT
TRBD2	-	TRBV9	TRBJ2-3	CASSVWGGGMTDTQYF	TGTGCCAGCAGCGTATGGGGCGGGGGGATGACAGATACGCAGTATTTT
-	-	TRBV13	TRBJ2-2	CASSLRGRVITGELFF	TGTGCCAGCAGCTTAAGGGGCAGGGTGATCACCGGGGAGCTGTTTTTT
TRBD1	-	TRBV6-2/TRBV6-3	TRBJ2-1	CASSLQGREFF	TGTGCCAGCAGTTTACAGGGGCGGGAGTTCTTC
TRBD1	-	TRBV12-5	TRBJ2-1	CATTGSVYNEQFF	TGTGCTACGACAGGGAGTGTCTACAATGAGCAGTTCTTC